A selection of T cell receptor beta chains follows, all from one sample in a study of cytomegalovirus exposure and HLA in healthy donors. Clones were read by immunoSEQ multiplex PCR, and TCRdb kept only the in-frame ones, dropping some. The sample lists fewer than 200,000 clones, 75% to 85% occurring once. Sequenced input: PBMCs. The receptors here all came from a woman younger than 30 in good health and CMV-seropositive. Both conserved end residues are part of each CDR3. A D gene is named only where the DNA matches it firmly. Size is stated for part of the rows, as once, few or many counts, or as a class when the clone is expanded.

>TRBJ2-2|NA|TRBD2|TRBV11-2
TGTGCCAGCAGAACGCTCGGACTAGCGGCTAACACCGGGGAGCTGTTTTTT
CASRTLGLAANTGELFF
>TRBJ1-2|NA|NA|TRBV11-2
TGTGCCAGCAGCTTGGACATGTTAAATGGCTACACCTTC
CASSLDMLNGYTF
>TRBJ2-1|NA|NA|TRBV7-9
TGTGCCAGCAGCTTAGGAGTCCCGGGAGTCAATGAGCAGTTCTTC
CASSLGVPGVNEQFF
>TRBJ2-1|NA|TRBD2|TRBV2
TGTGCCAGCAGCCTCGGGACTAGCGGGGGAGAGCAGTTCTTC
CASSLGTSGGEQFF
>TRBJ2-3|once|NA|TRBV2
TGTGCCAGCAGTGATGGGCTACTAGGCACAGATACGCAGTATTTT
CASSDGLLGTDTQYF
>TRBJ1-2|NA|TRBD1|TRBV6-1
TGTGCCAGCAGGACGACAGGGGGGGATGGCTACACCTTC
CASRTTGGDGYTF
>TRBJ1-1|NA|TRBD1|TRBV18
TGTGCCAGCTCCCTCGACAGGGGCACTGAAGCTTTCTTT
CASSLDRGTEAFF
>TRBJ2-5|NA|NA|TRBV20-1
TGCAGTGCTAGGAGTCGGGAGACCCAGTACTTC
CSARSRETQYF
>TRBJ2-5|NA|NA|TRBV6-6
TGTGCCAGCAGCCTACGACACAACCGGGAGACCCAGTACTTC
CASSLRHNRETQYF
>TRBJ2-1|NA|TRBD2|TRBV9
TGTGCCAGCAGCGTAGGAGCGGGGACCGACTCGGGGCAGTTCTTC
CASSVGAGTDSGQFF
>TRBJ1-4|NA|NA|TRBV2
TGTGCCAGCAGTCCTCAGGGCGATCGTGAAAAACTGTTTTTT
CASSPQGDREKLFF
>TRBJ1-5|NA|NA|TRBV6-1
TGTGCCAGCAAGCCGACACAGGGAGGCAATCAGCCCCAGCATTTT
CASKPTQGGNQPQHF
>TRBJ2-7|NA|TRBD2|TRBV6-6
TGTGCCAGCAGTCTAAGCGGGGGGGCCTACGAGCAGTACTTC
CASSLSGGAYEQYF
>TRBJ1-1|few|NA|TRBV30
TGTGCCTGGAGTCCCCTCGGCGGCACTGAAGCTTTCTTT
CAWSPLGGTEAFF
>TRBJ2-7|NA|TRBD2|TRBV7-2
TGTGCCAGCGAACAGGGACTAGGCGAGCAGTACTTC
CASEQGLGEQYF
>TRBJ2-1|NA|NA|TRBV5-8
TGTGCCAGCAGCCAAACAGGGTATGAGCAGTTCTTC
CASSQTGYEQFF
>TRBJ1-1|NA|NA|TRBV28
TGTGCCAGCAGTTTTGGGCTGGGGGCGGTCGCTGAAGCTTTCTTT
CASSFGLGAVAEAFF
>TRBJ2-3|NA|NA|TRBV6-1
TGTGCCAGCAGTGGCCCGAGGGACGCGGGGCGGTGGCAAGATACGCAGTATTTT
CASSGPRDAGRWQDTQYF
>TRBJ1-4|once|TRBD1|TRBV25-1
TGTGCCAGCAGGGACAGGGCTAATGAAAAACTGTTTTTT
CASRDRANEKLFF
>TRBJ1-1|NA|NA|TRBV9
TGTGCCAGCAGCGTGGGCCCTACGAGTGAAGCTTTCTTT
CASSVGPTSEAFF
>TRBJ2-7|once|NA|TRBV5-5
TGTGCCAGCAGCTCCTTTAACGAGCAGTACTTC
CASSSFNEQYF
>TRBJ2-7|few|TRBD1|TRBV28
TGTGCCTCTCGAACGGACAGGGGCACCTACGAGCAGTACTTC
CASRTDRGTYEQYF
>TRBJ1-5|NA|TRBD1|TRBV19
TGTGCCAGTAGTCCCCCACAGGGGCTCAATCAGCCCCAGCATTTT
CASSPPQGLNQPQHF
>TRBJ1-6|once|NA|TRBV27
TGTGCCAGCAGTTTATCACAAACAGCCACCTATAATTCACCCCTCCACTTT
CASSLSQTATYNSPLHF
>TRBJ1-1|NA|NA|TRBV5-1
TGCGCCAGCAGCTACAGGTCCCAGAACACTGAAGCTTTCTTT
CASSYRSQNTEAFF
>TRBJ2-2|once|NA|TRBV7-2
TGTGCCAGCACCCCGGTAGCCACCGGGGAGCTGTTTTTT
CASTPVATGELFF
>TRBJ2-5|NA|TRBD2|TRBV5-4
TGTGCCAGCAGTCCCGGGACTAGCGGGGGCCCGGAGACCCAGTACTTC
CASSPGTSGGPETQYF
>TRBJ2-3|NA|TRBD2|TRBV6-1
TGTGCCAGCAGTCCAGCGGGGGGGCCACAAGATACGCAGTATTTT
CASSPAGGPQDTQYF
>TRBJ1-5|NA|TRBD1|TRBV30
TGTGCCTGTAAGGGACAGACCAGCAATCAGCCCCAGCATTTT
CACKGQTSNQPQHF
>TRBJ1-6|NA|NA|TRBV9
TGTGCCAGCAGTCCTCAGGTTCGATCACCCCTCCACTTT
CASSPQVRSPLHF
>TRBJ2-7|few|NA|TRBV9
TGTGCCAGCTCGACAGGCTCGGCCTACGAGCAGTACTTC
CASSTGSAYEQYF
>TRBJ1-5|NA|NA|TRBV4-1
TGCGCCAGCAGCCAGCAAGGGGCCCACGGCAATCAGCCCCAGCATTTT
CASSQQGAHGNQPQHF
>TRBJ1-2|NA|NA|TRBV19
TGTGCCAGTAGTAATGGCGACAGACCAAACTATGGCTACACCTTC
CASSNGDRPNYGYTF
>TRBJ1-1|NA|TRBD1|TRBV6-6
TGTGCCAGCAGTCCGTTCCTTGACAGGGACACTGAAGCTTTCTTT
CASSPFLDRDTEAFF
>TRBJ2-1|NA|TRBD2|TRBV7-7
TGTGCCAGCAGCTTAGGGTCAGGGAGGGACAATGAGCAGTTCTTC
CASSLGSGRDNEQFF
>TRBJ2-3|NA|NA|TRBV7-2
TGTGCCAGCAGCTTAGTATCCTCTAGCACAGATACGCAGTATTTT
CASSLVSSSTDTQYF
>TRBJ2-7|NA|NA|TRBV5-6
TGTGCCAGCAGCCCGGTGGGGACTCCAAGCGGGCAGTACTTC
CASSPVGTPSGQYF
>TRBJ2-1|NA|NA|TRBV9
TGTGCCAGCAGCGTAGGTGATCTGGGGCGCAGGAATGAGCAGTTCTTC
CASSVGDLGRRNEQFF
>TRBJ1-6|NA|TRBD1|TRBV18
TGTGCCAGCTCACCACCCAACAGGGGAATCGTAAATTCACCCCTCCACTTT
CASSPPNRGIVNSPLHF
>TRBJ1-6|NA|NA|TRBV6-5
TGTGCCAGCAGTTACTCCTTCAGGTCCCATAATTCACCCCTCCACTTT
CASSYSFRSHNSPLHF
>TRBJ1-5|NA|NA|TRBV19
TGTGCCAGTAGTATCCTTTTCCGGAGGCGGGAGTATCAGCCCCAGCATTTT
CASSILFRRREYQPQHF
>TRBJ1-5|NA|NA|TRBV7-9
TGTGCCAGCAGCTTCGGCTTGGGAGTACCCCAGCATTTT
CASSFGLGVPQHF
>TRBJ2-5|NA|NA|TRBV29-1
TGCAGCGTTGGTGCAGGTCAATGGGAGACCCAGTACTTC
CSVGAGQWETQYF
>TRBJ2-1|NA|TRBD1|TRBV29-1
TGCAGCGTCGGAGGACAGGGGGGGTACAATGAGCAGTTCTTC
CSVGGQGGYNEQFF
>TRBJ1-1|NA|NA|TRBV6-1
TGTGCCAGCAGTGCCGGGACTGGGAGCACTGAAGCTTTCTTT
CASSAGTGSTEAFF
>TRBJ2-7|NA|NA|TRBV2
TGTGCCAGCAGTGATCTCGAGGAGACAGCCTACGAGCAGTACTTC
CASSDLEETAYEQYF
>TRBJ2-2|NA|NA|TRBV7-9
TGTGCCAGCAGCTTTATCAGTCAAACCGGGGAGCTGTTTTTT
CASSFISQTGELFF
>TRBJ2-7|NA|TRBD2|TRBV7-6
TGTGCCAGCAGCTTTGAACCGGGGGGGACCTACGAGCAGTACTTC
CASSFEPGGTYEQYF
>TRBJ1-2|NA|TRBD1|TRBV6-1
TGTGCCAGCCATCTCCGGGACAGGGGAAATGGCTACACCTTC
CASHLRDRGNGYTF
>TRBJ2-5|NA|TRBD1|TRBV19
TGTGCCAGTAGTGGGACCGGGACAGGGGGCGCGAAGACCCAGTACTTC
CASSGTGTGGAKTQYF
>TRBJ2-1|NA|TRBD2|TRBV5-4
TGTGCCAGCAGCTTGGCCCGTAGCGGGGTATACAATGAGCAGTTCTTC
CASSLARSGVYNEQFF
>TRBJ2-1|NA|NA|TRBV6-5
TGTGCCAGCAGTTACGTTGCGGGGAATGAGCAGTTCTTC
CASSYVAGNEQFF
>TRBJ1-3|NA|NA|TRBV30
TGTGCCTGGAGTGTATTGCATCGTATAGGGGAAGGTTTCTCTGGAAACACCATATATTTT
CAWSVLHRIGEGFSGNTIYF
>TRBJ1-2|NA|NA|TRBV28
TGTGCCAGCAGCCACAGGATAGTTCGCGCTAACTATGGCTACACCTTC
CASSHRIVRANYGYTF
>TRBJ1-5|NA|TRBD1|TRBV19
TGTGCCAGTAGACACCGGGACAGGGATCAGCCCCAGCATTTT
CASRHRDRDQPQHF